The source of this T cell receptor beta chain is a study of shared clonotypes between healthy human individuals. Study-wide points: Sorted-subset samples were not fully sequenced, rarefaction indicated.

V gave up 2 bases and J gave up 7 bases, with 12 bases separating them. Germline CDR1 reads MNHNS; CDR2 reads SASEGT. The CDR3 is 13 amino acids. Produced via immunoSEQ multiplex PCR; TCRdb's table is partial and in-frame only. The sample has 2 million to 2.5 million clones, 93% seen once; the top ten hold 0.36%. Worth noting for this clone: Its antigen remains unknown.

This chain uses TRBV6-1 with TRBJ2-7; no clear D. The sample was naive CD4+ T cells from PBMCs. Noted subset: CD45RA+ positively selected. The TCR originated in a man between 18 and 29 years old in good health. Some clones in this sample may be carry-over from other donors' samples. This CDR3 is CASSETGVGEQYF. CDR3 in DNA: TGTGCCAGCAGTGAAACTGGGGTGGGGGAGCAGTACTTC.